The present T cell receptor beta chain was sequenced within a study of blood T cell repertoires in COVID-19 (dated by TCRdb to the early 2020s). For the study in its entirety: Samples covering the acute and convalescent phases of COVID-19 were provided by collaborators in the United States, Italy and Spain. The material from the prospective study consisted of cDNA or gDNA derived from T cells, B-cell-depleted T cells, or PBMCs. The dataset comprised deeply sampled blood TCRbeta repertoires from subjects exposed to, actively infected with, or recovered from COVID-19. The repertoires were released in a freely available public database intended as a resource for research on the immune response to SARS-CoV-2. Samples came from the ongoing ImmuneRACE study (first 160 participants) plus 1,254 subjects from 6 global collaborators. The sample metadata nearly always contained a de-identified subject ID, COVID-19 status, age in years and sex. Where HLA class I and class II types were available, the types were taken from metadata supplied by the sample provider, not from assay-based typing. Summary of the overall study and its limitations: The quantity of clinical and demographic metadata differed by source and by participant and was supplied without curation.

The immunoSEQ Assay, a bias-controlled multiplex PCR, was used to amplify TCRbeta CDR3 regions from genomic DNA. Per the source publication's procedure: Nucleated cell counts per sample were estimated from amplification of reference gene primers within the assay. To quantify the absolute abundance of each unique TCRbeta CDR3 rearrangement, sequence reads were collapsed and filtered. For each sample, productive Simpson clonality was calculated as the square root of Simpson's diversity index over productive rearrangements. TCRdb mirrors the immuneACCESS table, restricted to in-frame sequences. Some clones are absent from its copies; in checked studies, under half trace to an unresolved V gene, and the reason for the others is unknown. V, J and clone size are taken as reported in that table, and D and trimming were inferred from the DNA itself. The sample table records about 200,000 clones; around 87% of these occur just once. The ten largest clones add up to about a tenth of the sample.

The germline V gene (reference sequence) supplies CDR1 LNHDA and CDR2 SQIVND. V is shortened by 3 bases, J by 1 base, and the region joining them spans 9 bases. Its CDR3 holds 14 amino acids, cysteine through phenylalanine. The only DNA kept is the CDR3, 42 bases in frame from the first base. At one collaborating source in Seattle, patients were enrolled during active infection and were followed longitudinally through the course of disease. The collaborating institutions used their own protocols to collect whole blood in K2EDTA tubes. For TCRbeta analysis, collaborator samples were shipped as frozen whole blood, as isolated PBMCs, or as DNA extracted from either sample type. This clone has only a few counts. Its binding antigen is unknown. No much larger clone is present one base from it, and per-base qualities are unavailable. Other DNA sequences in this specimen translate into the identical CDR3.

The V and J genes are TRBV19 and TRBJ1-1; TRBD1 is possibly the D segment (5 matching bases). The clonotype originates from a woman aged 50 to 60 with COVID-19, enrolled during active disease. The sequenced sample was peripheral blood. The CDR3 amino acid sequence is: CASSIDSRNTEAFF. The DNA sequence is TGTGCCAGTAGTATCGACAGCAGGAACACTGAAGCTTTCTTT.